These T cell receptor beta chains were read from a single sample in a study of T cells in Graves' hyperthyroidism and ophthalmopathy. TCRdb redid the calling of the multiplex PCR reads with MiXCR, one entry per CDR3 protein. This table holds more than 500,000 distinct CDR3 sequences, over 35% found once. Sequenced sample: peripheral blood or thyroid tissue (not recorded which). These receptors were collected from an adult woman with Graves' disease, either hyperthyroidism or ophthalmopathy (not recorded which). The CDR3 runs from the conserved cysteine through the conserved F or W. The D gene is left open where the match is weak. Clone size appears in some rows only: once, few, many, or a class for an expanded clone.

clone size | J gene | V gene | D gene | CDR3 DNA | CDR3 protein
few | TRBJ1-2 | TRBV10-3 | TRBD1 | TGTGCCATCAGTGAGGGACAGGCCGTCAGCTATGGCTACACCTTC | CAISEGQAVSYGYTF
. | TRBJ1-2 | TRBV15 | . | TGTGCCACCAGCAACGGGTATGGCTACACCTTC | CATSNGYGYTF
. | TRBJ2-5 | TRBV3-1 | . | TGTGCCAGCAGCCAAGGTCTAGGGGGTATCCAAGAGACCCAGTGCTTC | CASSQGLGGIQETQCF
once | TRBJ2-2 | TRBV7-9 | TRBD2 | TGCGCCAGCAGTTATAGGGGGACTAGCGGATGGACCGGGGAGCTGTTTTTT | CASSYRGTSGWTGELFF
many | TRBJ1-6 | TRBV10-2 | TRBD1 | TGCGCCAGCTTCGGGACAGATAATTCACCCCTCCACTTT | CASFGTDNSPLHF
many | TRBJ1-1 | TRBV6-5 | TRBD1 | TGTGCCAGCAGGGCCCCTACAGGGGGTGGGACTGAAGCTTTCTTT | CASRAPTGGGTEAFF
. | TRBJ1-1 | TRBV29-1 | . | TGCAGCGTTTCCCGGGACAACCCGAACACTGAAGCTTTCTTT | CSVSRDNPNTEAFF
. | TRBJ2-7 | TRBV29-1 | . | TGCAGCGTCGCGGGAGGGGACAGGGGCTACGAGCAGTACTTC | CSVAGGDRGYEQYF
. | TRBJ1-1 | TRBV19 | . | TGTGCCAGTAGTATTCAGGGGAGGCGCGCTGAAGCTTTCTTT | CASSIQGRRAEAFF
. | TRBJ1-1 | TRBV5-1 | . | TGCGCCAGCAGCTTGGAGGGACCCTCTGAAGCTTTCTTT | CASSLEGPSEAFF
. | TRBJ2-7 | TRBV11-2 | . | TGTGCCAGCAGCTTATCCGCGGGACTTCTCTCTGTCGAGCAGTACTTC | CASSLSAGLLSVEQYF
many | TRBJ2-6 | TRBV20-1 | TRBD1 | TGCAGTGCTAGTTTACAGGGGCGGTCTGGGGCCAACGTCCTGACTTTC | CSASLQGRSGANVLTF
few | TRBJ2-3 | TRBV5-1 | . | TGCGCCAGCAGCTTGGGAAGGCAAGGATCAGATACGCAGTATTTT | CASSLGRQGSDTQYF
. | TRBJ1-2 | TRBV2 | . | TGTGCCAGCACCACTACAGGGCGCTATGACTATGGCTACACCTTC | CASTTTGRYDYGYTF
. | TRBJ1-4 | TRBV9 | . | TGTGCCAGCAGCCCGGGACTGCATGAAAAACTGTTTTTT | CASSPGLHEKLFF
. | TRBJ2-2 | TRBV6-1 | . | TGTGCCAGCAGTGTGGGGAAGGACACCGGGGAGCTGTTTTTT | CASSVGKDTGELFF
. | TRBJ1-2 | TRBV7-9 | TRBD1 | TGTGCCAGCAGCTCGTTGGAGACAGGGTTTCATGGCTACACCTTC | CASSSLETGFHGYTF
once | TRBJ2-3 | TRBV10-3 | . | TGTGCCATCAGTTGGTTGGTAGATACGCAGTATTTT | CAISWLVDTQYF
many | TRBJ2-7 | TRBV7-8 | TRBD2 | TGTGCCAGCAGCTTAGTCGTTCATAGCGGGAGAGGATACGAGCAGTACTTC | CASSLVVHSGRGYEQYF
many | TRBJ2-3 | TRBV5-4 | TRBD2 | TGTGCCAGCAGCTTAAGAGCGGGAGGAGGAACAGATACGCAGTATTTT | CASSLRAGGGTDTQYF
once | TRBJ2-7 | TRBV9 | TRBD1 | TGTGCCAGCAGCACAGGACAGGGACCATACGAGCAGTACTTC | CASSTGQGPYEQYF
. | TRBJ1-2 | TRBV20-1 | . | TGCAGTGCTAGGCCGGGAACCCGGGACGATGGCTACACCTTC | CSARPGTRDDGYTF
. | TRBJ1-4 | TRBV7-9 | . | TGTGCCAGCAGCTTATCAGGGCAGAGTGAAAAACTGTTTTTT | CASSLSGQSEKLFF
. | TRBJ1-1 | TRBV9 | . | TGTGCCAGCAGCGAGGGACACCAGAACACTGAAGCTTTCTTT | CASSEGHQNTEAFF
. | TRBJ2-7 | TRBV10-3 | . | TGTGCCACCCAAGGGGGAGGAGACGAGCAGTACTTC | CATQGGGDEQYF
. | TRBJ2-1 | TRBV10-3 | . | TGTGCCATCAGTTCTCTAGGTCATGAGCAGTTCTTC | CAISSLGHEQFF
once | TRBJ1-1 | TRBV24-1 | . | TGTGCCACCAGTGATAGGGAGGGGGAGAAGGCTTTCTTT | CATSDREGEKAFF
. | TRBJ2-7 | TRBV5-1 | . | TGCGCCAGCAGGGACCAGGTGGACTCCTACGAGCAGTACTTC | CASRDQVDSYEQYF
many | TRBJ2-7 | TRBV5-1 | TRBD2 | TGCGCCAGCAGCACCGGGACTAGCGGGGGTTACTACGAGCAGTACTTC | CASSTGTSGGYYEQYF
many | TRBJ1-5 | TRBV12-3/TRBV12-4 | . | TGTGCCAGCAGTTATAATCCCCGGCCCCAGCATTTT | CASSYNPRPQHF
. | TRBJ2-7 | TRBV20-1 | . | TGCAGTGCTCACTACGCGGTCTCCTACGAGCAGTACTTC | CSAHYAVSYEQYF
many | TRBJ1-2 | TRBV9 | . | TGTGCCAGCAGCCTAACCACTGCGGGCCGTTCGAACTATGGCTACACCTTC | CASSLTTAGRSNYGYTF
. | TRBJ2-2 | TRBV25-1 | TRBD1 | TGTGCCAGCAGTACACAGGGGGCGCATAACACCGGGGAGCTGTTTTTT | CASSTQGAHNTGELFF
. | TRBJ1-2 | TRBV20-1 | . | TGCAGTGCTAGAGATCAGTTTTTAGGGAGATATGGCTACACCTTC | CSARDQFLGRYGYTF
many | TRBJ2-5 | TRBV12-3/TRBV12-4 | . | TGTGCCAGCAGTTTAGAGGCGTACCAAGAGACCCAGTACTTC | CASSLEAYQETQYF
. | TRBJ2-7 | TRBV28 | . | TGTGCCAGCAGTTTAGGGTTGAGGGGAACCTACGAGCAGTACTTC | CASSLGLRGTYEQYF